Below, 23 T cell receptor beta chains from the same sample are listed, as sequenced in a study of graft-versus-host responses after intestinal transplantation. These TCRs' antigens remain unknown. Profiled with immunoSEQ multiplex PCR; TCRdb holds only in-frame clones, not every one. The top ten clones hold about 0.25% of a sample with around 100,000 clones, approximately 94% of them seen once. The material sequenced was unstimulated CD4+ T cells sorted from spleen or lymph node cells, taken before transplant. These TCRs come from a human donor who was the organ donor for an intestinal transplant.

This chain uses TRBV6-1 with TRBJ2-7, with 9 bases lining up with TRBD1. The CDR3 covers 16 residues. Germline V gene sequence: CDR1 MNHNS, CDR2 SASEGT. The trim removed 0 bases at V and 5 bases at J, leaving 8 bases unmatched. The CDR3 sequence is CASSEAMGQGVNEQYF. In nucleotides, the CDR3 is TGTGCCAGCAGTGAAGCGATGGGACAGGGAGTTAACGAGCAGTACTTC.

This chain joins TRBV9 and TRBJ2-3, with 14 nucleotides matching TRBD2. Germline V gene data show CDR1 as SGDLS and CDR2 as YYNGEE. This CDR3 is built from 16 residues. V was pared by 4 bases and J by 7 bases, with 8 bases of the junction left unmatched. The CDR3 DNA reads as TGTGCCAGCAGCACAGGGACTAGCGGGAGTTTAAATACGCAGTATTTT. The encoded protein is CASSTGTSGSLNTQYF.

The J gene is TRBJ2-1, the V gene TRBV7-8; 7 bases fit TRBD2. Germline V gives CDR1 SGHVS, CDR2 FQNEAQ. This CDR3 contains 15 residues. The ends lost 7 bases at V and 4 bases at J; junction bases unmatched: 10. In nucleotides, the CDR3 is TGTGCCAGCACCTCCAGCGGGGACGCTTACAATGAGCAGTTCTTC. It is translated as CASTSSGDAYNEQFF.

The chain combines TRBV7-2 with TRBJ2-3; D not certain. The germline V and J ends were trimmed by 5 bases and 6 bases, with 15 bases remaining between them. The CDR3 is 14 amino acids. CDR1 is SGHTA and CDR2 is FQGNSA in the germline V gene. The CDR3 coding sequence is TGTGCCAGCAGCCTAGTGTCTTCGACGGATACGCAGTATTTT. Translation gives CASSLVSSTDTQYF. Variable domain in full (rest from reference TRBV7-2 and TRBJ2-3): GAGVSQSPSNKVTEKGKDVELRCDPISGHTALYWYRQSLGQGLEFLIYFQGNSAPDKSGLPSDRFSAERTGGSVSTLTIQRTQQEDSAVYLCASSLVSSTDTQYFGPGTRLTVL.

The rearrangement links TRBV7-2 to TRBJ2-1, with unresolved D. Trimming removed 4 bases at V and 10 bases at J, with 11 bases between. Per germline, CDR1 SGHTA and CDR2 FQGNSA. The CDR3 extends over 12 amino acids. Written as DNA, the CDR3 is TGTGCCAGCAGCTCCCACGTCTGGGAGCAGTTCTTC. This sequence encodes CASSSHVWEQFF.

This chain connects TRBV28 to TRBJ2-7; TRBD2 matches at 10 bases. V lost 6 bases and J lost 3; bases outside the gene matches: 5. Germline V gene data show CDR1 as MDHEN and CDR2 as SYDVKM. The CDR3 is 14 amino acids. The CDR3 DNA reads as TGTGCCAGCAGCACTAGCGGGACGGACTACGAGCAGTACTTC. Translated, it gives CASSTSGTDYEQYF. Full variable domain (missing parts from reference TRBV28 and TRBJ2-7): DVKVTQSSRYLVKRTGEKVFLECVQDMDHENMFWYRQDPGLGLRLIYFSYDVKMKEKGDIPEGYSVSREKKERFSLILESASTNQTSMYLCASSTSGTDYEQYFGPGTRLTVT.

This chain joins TRBV18 and TRBJ2-5; D is undetermined. The length of the CDR3 is 16 residues. V shed 6 bases and J shed 0 bases, with 17 bases lying between them. CDR1 KGHSH and CDR2 LQKENI come from the germline V gene. CDR3 sequence reads: CASSFTRVEYQETQYF. In DNA, the CDR3 is TGTGCCAGCTCCTTCACCCGGGTCGAGTACCAAGAGACCCAGTACTTC.

The V call is TRBV10-3, the J call TRBJ1-1; D uncertain. The germline V and J ends were trimmed by 10 bases and 1 base, with 10 bases remaining between them. The CDR3 is 12 residues long. CDR1 ENHRY and CDR2 SYGVKD come from the germline V gene. The CDR3 loop is CASSSKNTEAFF. CDR3 nucleotide sequence: TGTGCCAGCAGCTCAAAGAACACTGAAGCTTTCTTT.

J is TRBJ1-1 and V is TRBV25-1; D is unresolved. Trimming pared 4 bases from V and 0 bases from J, leaving 6 bases between. The CDR3 totals 13 residues. Germline V gene lookup returns CDR1 MGHDK and CDR2 SYGVNS. The CDR3 is CASSVKVNTEAFF. As DNA, the CDR3 is TGTGCCAGCAGTGTCAAGGTGAACACTGAAGCTTTCTTT.

CDR3 sequence reads: CASSGLANTGELFF. Here the CDR3 DNA reads TGTGCCAGCAGCGGACTAGCGAACACCGGGGAGCTGTTTTTT. The chain combines TRBV5-4 with TRBJ2-2; 7 bases are a match to TRBD2. Germline CDR1 is SGHNT and CDR2 is YYREEE (reference sequence). The CDR3 consists of 14 residues. The V segment lost 4 bases and the J segment 0 bases; nucleotides outside the gene matches: 0.

The gene calls are TRBV9 and TRBJ2-2; unclear D gene. Germline-derived CDR1 and CDR2 are SGDLS and YYNGEE. CDR3 length equals 14 residues. V was trimmed by 1 base and J by 0 bases, leaving 4 bases between them. The CDR3: CASSVLANTGELFF. The CDR3 DNA is TGTGCCAGCAGCGTACTAGCGAACACCGGGGAGCTGTTTTTT. Drawing the rest from reference TRBV9 and TRBJ2-2, the complete variable domain is DSGVTQTPKHLITATGQRVTLRCSPRSGDLSVYWYQQSLDQGLQFLIQYYNGEERAKGNILERFSAQQFPDLHSELNLSSLELGDSALYFCASSVLANTGELFFGEGSRLTVL.

This chain joins TRBV6-5 and TRBJ2-3, with TRBD2 matching over 9 bases. Trimming took 10 bases from V and 2 from J; bases not matched to a gene: 4. The CDR3 totals 13 residues. Germline loops: CDR1 MNHEY, CDR2 SVGAGI. The CDR3 sequence is CATKREVTDTQYF. The CDR3 bases are TGTGCCACCAAGCGGGAGGTCACAGATACGCAGTATTTT.

V usage is TRBV4-1 and J usage is TRBJ1-1; TRBD1 is a possible D gene (5 bases). Germline V gives CDR1 MGHRA, CDR2 YSYEKL. This CDR3 comprises 16 residues. V dropped 0 bases and J dropped 0 bases, with 11 bases sitting between them. The CDR3 DNA sequence: TGCGCCAGCAGCCAAGAGACGGGGGGAATGAACACTGAAGCTTTCTTT. Translated: CASSQETGGMNTEAFF.

J is TRBJ2-1 and V is TRBV29-1; TRBD2 agrees at 9 bases. This CDR3 is built from 13 residues. CDR1 SQVTM and CDR2 ANQGSEA come from the germline V gene. J gave up 5 bases and V 2 bases, and 1 base lay outside the gene matches. CDR3 sequence reads: CSVELAGHNEQFF. DNA of the CDR3: TGCAGCGTTGAACTAGCGGGACACAATGAGCAGTTCTTC.

The chain has TRBV12-5 and TRBJ1-3; the D gene is possibly TRBD1 (5 bases). Germline assignment: CDR1 LGHNT and CDR2 FRNRAP. Trimming stripped 6 bases from V and 1 base from J, with 16 bases between. The CDR3 consists of 16 residues. The CDR3 bases are TGTGCTAGTGGCGACCCCGGGGCCGCGTCTGGAAACACCATATATTTT. Protein: CASGDPGAASGNTIYF. The full variable domain, with the rest looked up from reference TRBV12-5 and TRBJ1-3, is DARVTQTPRHKVTEMGQEVTMRCQPILGHNTVFWYRQTMMQGLELLAYFRNRAPLDDSGMPKDRFSAEMPDATLATLKIQPSEPRDSAVYFCASGDPGAASGNTIYFGEGSWLTVV.

The chain couples TRBV4-2 to TRBJ2-7; D is undetermined. CDR1 and CDR2 (germline): LGHNA, YNFKEQ. Trimming cost V 0 bases and J 2 bases, with 11 bases left between them. The CDR3 covers 15 residues. The CDR3 DNA is TGTGCCAGCAGCCAAGAGGGGTTGGGTACCTACGAGCAGTACTTC. Translation gives CASSQEGLGTYEQYF.

The V and J genes are TRBV7-2 and TRBJ2-7; 8 bases agree with TRBD2. The CDR3 consists of 14 residues. Germline lookup yields CDR1 SGHTA and CDR2 FQGNSA. V lost 1 base and J lost 6; bases outside the gene matches: 5. DNA of the CDR3: TGTGCCAGCAGCTTAGGAGCGGGAGTAAGCGAGCAGTACTTC. Protein product: CASSLGAGVSEQYF.

This chain joins TRBV9 and TRBJ2-5; D not resolved. Germline-derived CDR1 and CDR2 are SGDLS and YYNGEE. The germline V and J ends were trimmed by 1 base and 1 base, with 11 bases remaining between them. CDR3 length equals 15 residues. The CDR3 DNA sequence: TGTGCCAGCAGCGTATCACCTCTGGTCCAAGAGACCCAGTACTTC. Protein product: CASSVSPLVQETQYF.

The chain uses TRBV6-1 and TRBJ1-5; no clear D. CDR3 length: 14 residues. Germline V gene sequence: CDR1 MNHNS, CDR2 SASEGT. V dropped 9 bases and J dropped 5 bases, with 17 bases sitting between them. The CDR3 protein is CASCRAVRDQPQHF. As DNA, the CDR3 is TGTGCCAGTTGTAGGGCCGTTCGGGATCAGCCCCAGCATTTT.

This clone was counted a few times. V gene TRBV7-9 combines with J gene TRBJ1-4, with D hard to call. This CDR3 is built from 15 residues. The germline V gene encodes CDR1 SEHNR and CDR2 FQNEAQ (reference sequence). V was pared by 0 bases and J by 7 bases, with 12 bases between. CDR3 protein: CASSLAGSSSEKLFF. CDR3 coding DNA: TGTGCCAGCAGCTTAGCGGGGTCGTCGTCTGAAAAACTGTTTTTT.

To note about this clone: One end of the junction does not line up with germline, which may come from a read error. V gene TRBV6-5 combines with J gene TRBJ1-1; D is ambiguous. The CDR3 is made up of 15 amino acids. Germline V CDR1 and CDR2: MNHEY, SVGAGI. CDR3 region: CTSTPSYGRVGEAFF. The CDR3 region has the DNA TGTACCAGCACCCCCTCCTATGGGCGGGTCGGTGAAGCTTTCTTT.

The chain links TRBV11-2 to TRBJ2-7; D is uncertain. Trimming took 3 bases from V and 7 from J, leaving 7 bases between them. Germline V gene lookup returns CDR1 SGHAT and CDR2 FQNNGV. The CDR3 length is 11 residues. The CDR3 coding sequence is TGTGCCAGCAGCTTTAGGGTGGAGCAGTACTTC. Translated: CASSFRVEQYF. The variable domain in full, completed from reference TRBV11-2 and TRBJ2-7, reads EAGVAQSPRYKIIEKRQSVAFWCNPISGHATLYWYQQILGQGPKLLIQFQNNGVVDDSQLPKDRFSAERLKGVDSTLKIQPAKLEDSAVYLCASSFRVEQYFGPGTRLTVT.

The CDR3 loop is CASSKTGGSSYEQYF. CDR3 sequence (DNA): TGTGCCAGCAGCAAGACTGGGGGGAGCTCCTACGAGCAGTACTTC. This chain connects TRBV11-2 to TRBJ2-7; maybe TRBD2 (6 bases). Germline assignment: CDR1 SGHAT and CDR2 FQNNGV. The ends were cut back, 5 bases at V and 0 bases at J, with 14 bases in the middle. CDR3 length: 15 residues.